These 14 T cell receptor beta chains came from one sample sequenced in a study of T cell responses to AZD1222 COVID-19 vaccine. Generated by immunoSEQ multiplex PCR, the TCRdb table keeps only in-frame clones and is missing some. The data hold about 150,000 clones, with less than 90% observed a single time. Material: peripheral blood, obtained on day 0 of MenACWY control vaccination. These receptors were collected from an adult in good health.

The rearrangement joins TRBV10-3 to TRBJ1-5, with 7 positions matching TRBD1. Germline trimming cut 5 bases from V and 1 base from J; bases unmatched to any gene: 5. CDR1 is ENHRY and CDR2 is SYGVKD in the germline V gene. There are 15 residues in the CDR3. The CDR3, as DNA: TGTGCCATCAGTTCAACAGGGGAGAGCAATCAGCCCCAGCATTTT. Its protein is CAISSTGESNQPQHF.

This rearrangement joins TRBV27 to TRBJ1-2, with TRBD1 as a possible D gene (5 bases). CDR1 and CDR2 from the germline V gene are MNHEY and SMNVEV (reference sequence). The CDR3 runs 13 residues. Trimming shortened V by 4 bases and J by 5 bases, and 11 bases separated the two germline ends. The CDR3 coding sequence is TGTGCCAGCAGTTCGACAGACCCTTATGGCTACACCTTC. Protein: CASSSTDPYGYTF.

The rearrangement joins TRBV7-8 to TRBJ2-3; D gene uncertain. The CDR3 length is 13 residues. V lost 1 base to trimming and J lost 5 bases, with 7 bases between them. Germline V gene sequence: CDR1 SGHVS, CDR2 FQNEAQ. DNA for the CDR3: TGTGCCAGCAGCTTAGGAGCCCGAGATACGCAGTATTTT. Its translation: CASSLGARDTQYF.

This clone was counted a few times. The genes are TRBV4-1 and TRBJ1-2; possible D gene TRBD1, 5 bases. The CDR3 extends over 15 amino acids. In germline, CDR1 is MGHRA, CDR2 YSYEKL. Deletions cut 3 bases from V and 4 bases from J, with 15 bases between. The CDR3 DNA reads TGCGCCAGCAGCCATCGTCGTGAGGGGTCCTATGGCTACACCTTC. Translating gives CASSHRREGSYGYTF.

This chain connects TRBV24-1 to TRBJ1-2; 10 bases are shared with TRBD1. Germline assignment: CDR1 KGHDR and CDR2 SFDVKD. The CDR3 extends over 16 amino acids. Trimming took 4 bases from V and 6 from J; bases not matched to a gene: 10. The CDR3 DNA is TGTGCCACCAGTGACTCCGGGACAGGGGTGGCGGATGGCTACACCTTC. It specifies CATSDSGTGVADGYTF.

This clone was seen a few times. The chain links TRBV5-6 to TRBJ1-5, with D possibly TRBD1 on 6 matching bases. The germline V gene has CDR1 SGHDT and CDR2 YYEEEE. The CDR3 is made up of 15 amino acids. Trimming pared 1 base from V and 2 bases from J, leaving 10 bases between. The CDR3 bases are TGTGCCAGCAGCTTGACAGGGTCGGGCAATCAGCCCCAGCATTTT. Encoded protein: CASSLTGSGNQPQHF.

The sample holds a few counts of this clone. The chain couples TRBV5-6 to TRBJ2-7, with 11 bases fitting TRBD2. Trimming at V came to 4 bases and at J to 7 bases, leaving 7 bases not matched to a gene. The CDR3 is 14 residues long. The germline V gene encodes CDR1 SGHDT and CDR2 YYEEEE. The CDR3 sequence: CASSVLAGGREQYF. Written as DNA, the CDR3 is TGTGCCAGCAGCGTGCTAGCGGGAGGTCGGGAGCAGTACTTC.

The chain carries TRBV19 and TRBJ2-1, with no clear D. Germline V gene lookup returns CDR1 LNHDA and CDR2 SQIVND (reference sequence). V was clipped by 0 bases and J by 5 bases, with 11 bases between them. The CDR3 loop spans 15 amino acids. The CDR3 spells CASSIDRDGHNEQFF. In DNA, the CDR3 is TGTGCCAGTAGTATAGATCGCGACGGCCACAATGAGCAGTTCTTC.

This chain joins TRBV9 and TRBJ2-7; the match to TRBD1 covers 12 bases. This CDR3 is built from 15 residues. The V gene's germline CDR1 is SGDLS and CDR2 YYNGEE. The V and J ends lost 3 bases and 3 bases, in that order; junction bases with no gene match: 4. In DNA form, the CDR3 reads TGTGCCAGCAGCGGGGGACAGGGGGCAGGCTACGAGCAGTACTTC. Translation gives CASSGGQGAGYEQYF.

This rearrangement joins TRBV10-1 to TRBJ2-2; D might be TRBD1 or TRBD2, each matching 5 bases. The CDR3 totals 16 residues. Germline CDR1 and CDR2: WNHNN and SYGVQD (reference sequence). The germline V and J ends were trimmed by 0 bases and 5 bases, with 13 bases remaining between them. As DNA, the CDR3 is TGCGCCAGCAGTGAGTCGTGGGGGAGTCGGACCGGGGAGCTGTTTTTT. Translating it yields CASSESWGSRTGELFF.

The gene calls are TRBV25-1 and TRBJ2-2; D is uncertain. Germline CDR1 and CDR2: MGHDK and SYGVNS. This CDR3 is built from 14 residues. The V end lost 6 bases, the J end lost 4 bases, and 12 bases lay between the germline ends. Here the CDR3 reads CASSTYLGTGELFF. As DNA, the CDR3 is TGTGCCAGCAGCACGTACTTAGGCACCGGGGAGCTGTTTTTT.

The genes are TRBV14 and TRBJ2-3; D may be TRBD2 (5 bases). V lost 2 bases and J 1 base, leaving 16 bases between the germline ends. The germline gives CDR1 SGHDN, CDR2 FVKESK. The CDR3 runs to 17 residues. CDR3 in amino acids: CASSQSSFFGGTDTQYF. For the CDR3, the DNA is TGTGCCAGCAGCCAATCTTCTTTTTTCGGGGGCACAGATACGCAGTATTTT. Looking up the rest from reference TRBV14 and TRBJ2-3 gives the full variable domain: EAGVTQFPSHSVIEKGQTVTLRCDPISGHDNLYWYRRVMGKEIKFLLHFVKESKQDESGMPNNRFLAERTGGTYSTLKVQPAELEDSGVYFCASSQSSFFGGTDTQYFGPGTRLTVL.

This rearrangement joins TRBV7-3 to TRBJ2-1; possible D gene TRBD2, 6 bases. There are 14 residues in the CDR3. Germline V gene sequence: CDR1 SGHTA, CDR2 FQGTGA. Trimming cost V 5 bases and J 3 bases, with 11 bases left between them. CDR3 loop: CASSPLGGYNEQFF. CDR3 nucleotide sequence: TGTGCCAGCAGCCCCCTGGGGGGCTACAATGAGCAGTTCTTC.

The chain joins TRBV18 to TRBJ2-3; no clear D gene. This CDR3 has 12 amino acids. V gave up 6 bases and J gave up 1 base, with 5 bases separating them. The germline V gene encodes CDR1 KGHSH and CDR2 LQKENI. The CDR3 region has the DNA TGTGCCAGCTCTCGCGGCACAGATACGCAGTATTTT. It specifies CASSRGTDTQYF.